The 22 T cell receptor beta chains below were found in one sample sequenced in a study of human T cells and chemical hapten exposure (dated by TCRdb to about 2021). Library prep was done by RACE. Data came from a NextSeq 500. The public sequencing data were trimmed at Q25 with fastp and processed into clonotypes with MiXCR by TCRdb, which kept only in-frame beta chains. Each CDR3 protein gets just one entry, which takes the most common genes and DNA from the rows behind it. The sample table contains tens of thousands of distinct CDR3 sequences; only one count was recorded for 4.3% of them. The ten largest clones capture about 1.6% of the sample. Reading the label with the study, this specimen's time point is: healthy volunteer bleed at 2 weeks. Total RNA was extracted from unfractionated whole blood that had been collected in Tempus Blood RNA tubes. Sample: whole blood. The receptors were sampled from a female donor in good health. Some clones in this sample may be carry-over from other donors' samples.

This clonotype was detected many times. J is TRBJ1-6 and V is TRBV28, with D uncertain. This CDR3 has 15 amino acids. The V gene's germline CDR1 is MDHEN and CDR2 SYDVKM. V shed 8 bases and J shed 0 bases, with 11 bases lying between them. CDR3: CASEGLSSYNSPLHF. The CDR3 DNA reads TGTGCCAGCGAAGGTTTGAGCTCCTATAATTCACCCCTCCACTTT.

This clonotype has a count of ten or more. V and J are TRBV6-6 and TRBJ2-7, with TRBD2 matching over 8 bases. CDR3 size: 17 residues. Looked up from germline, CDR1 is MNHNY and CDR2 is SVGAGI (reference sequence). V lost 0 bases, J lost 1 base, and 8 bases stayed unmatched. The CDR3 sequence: CASSYSMGTRVSYEQYF. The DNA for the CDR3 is TGTGCCAGCAGTTACTCGATGGGGACTAGAGTTTCCTACGAGCAGTACTTC.

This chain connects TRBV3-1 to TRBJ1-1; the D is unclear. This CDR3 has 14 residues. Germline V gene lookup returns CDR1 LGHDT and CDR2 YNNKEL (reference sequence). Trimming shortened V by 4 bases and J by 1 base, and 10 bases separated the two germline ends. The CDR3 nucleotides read TGTGCCAGCAGCCTGATGACTACGAACACTGAAGCTTTCTTT. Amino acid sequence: CASSLMTTNTEAFF.

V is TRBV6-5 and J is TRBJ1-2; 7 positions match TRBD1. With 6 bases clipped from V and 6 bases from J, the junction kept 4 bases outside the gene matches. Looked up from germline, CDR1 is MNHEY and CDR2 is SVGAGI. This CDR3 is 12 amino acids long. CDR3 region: CASSQDRHGYTF. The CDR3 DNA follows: TGTGCCAGCAGCCAGGACAGGCATGGCTACACCTTC.

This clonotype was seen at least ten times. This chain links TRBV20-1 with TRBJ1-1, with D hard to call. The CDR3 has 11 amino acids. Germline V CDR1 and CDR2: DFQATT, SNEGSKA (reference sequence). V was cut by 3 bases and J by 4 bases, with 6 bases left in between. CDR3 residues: CSASELTEAFF. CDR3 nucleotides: TGCAGTGCTAGCGAGCTCACTGAAGCTTTCTTT.

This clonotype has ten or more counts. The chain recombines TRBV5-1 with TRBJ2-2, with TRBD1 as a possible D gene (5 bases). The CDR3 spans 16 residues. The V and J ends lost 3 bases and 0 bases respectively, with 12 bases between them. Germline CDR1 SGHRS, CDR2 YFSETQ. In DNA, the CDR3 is TGCGCCAGCAGCTCAATGGGGCAGCCGAACACCGGGGAGCTGTTTTTT. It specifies CASSSMGQPNTGELFF.

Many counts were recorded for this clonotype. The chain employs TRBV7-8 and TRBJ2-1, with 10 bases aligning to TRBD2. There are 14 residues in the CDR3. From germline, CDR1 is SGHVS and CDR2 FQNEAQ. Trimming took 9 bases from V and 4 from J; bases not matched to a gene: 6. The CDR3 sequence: CASKTSGAYNEQFF. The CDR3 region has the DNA TGTGCCAGTAAAACTAGCGGGGCTTACAATGAGCAGTTCTTC.

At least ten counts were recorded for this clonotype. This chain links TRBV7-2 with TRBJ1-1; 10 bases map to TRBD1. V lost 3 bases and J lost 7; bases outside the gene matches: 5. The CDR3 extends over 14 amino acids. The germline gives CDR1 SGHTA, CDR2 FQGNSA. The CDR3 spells CASSFTRDRGEAFF. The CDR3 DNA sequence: TGTGCCAGCAGCTTTACCCGGGACAGGGGTGAAGCTTTCTTT.

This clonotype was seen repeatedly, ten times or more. This CDR3 reads CAGVGGAPVSGKNTEAFF. The CDR3, as DNA: TGTGCCGGGGTGGGGGGGGCTCCTGTTTCAGGAAAGAACACTGAAGCTTTCTTT. The chain has TRBV30 and TRBJ1-1, with D possibly being TRBD1 (6 bases). There are 18 residues in the CDR3. Trimming left V 8 bases short and J 1 base short, with 29 bases between. Germline assignment: CDR1 GTSNPN and CDR2 SVGIG (reference sequence).

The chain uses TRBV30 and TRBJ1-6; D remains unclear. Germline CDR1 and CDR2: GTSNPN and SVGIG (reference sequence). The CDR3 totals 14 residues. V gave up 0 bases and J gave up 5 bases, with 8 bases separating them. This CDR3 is CAWSVRHDNSPLHF. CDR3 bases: TGTGCCTGGAGTGTACGTCATGATAATTCACCCCTCCACTTT. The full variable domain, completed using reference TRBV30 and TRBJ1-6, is SQTIHQWPATLVQPVGSPLSLECTVEGTSNPNLYWYRQAAGRGLQLLFYSVGIGQISSEVPQNLSASRPQDRQFILSSKKLLLSDSGFYLCAWSVRHDNSPLHFGNGTRLTVT.

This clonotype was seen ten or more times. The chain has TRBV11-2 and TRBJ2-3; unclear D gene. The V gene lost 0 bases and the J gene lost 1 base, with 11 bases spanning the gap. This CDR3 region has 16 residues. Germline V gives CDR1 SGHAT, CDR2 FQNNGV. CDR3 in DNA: TGTGCCAGCAGCTTAGATGAACGCGTGGGCACAGATACGCAGTATTTT. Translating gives CASSLDERVGTDTQYF.

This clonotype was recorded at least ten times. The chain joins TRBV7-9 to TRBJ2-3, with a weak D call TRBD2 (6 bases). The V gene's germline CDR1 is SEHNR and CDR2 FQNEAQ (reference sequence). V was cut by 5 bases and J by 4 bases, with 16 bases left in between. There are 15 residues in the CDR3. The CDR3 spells CASSPTSSPADTQYF. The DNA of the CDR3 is TGTGCCAGCAGCCCAACTAGCTCCCCAGCAGATACGCAGTATTTT.

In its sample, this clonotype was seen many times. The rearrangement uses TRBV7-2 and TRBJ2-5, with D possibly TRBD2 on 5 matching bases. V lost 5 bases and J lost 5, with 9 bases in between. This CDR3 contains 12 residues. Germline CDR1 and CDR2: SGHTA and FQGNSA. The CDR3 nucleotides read TGTGCCAGCAGCCGACGGGGTGAGACCCAGTACTTC. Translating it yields CASSRRGETQYF. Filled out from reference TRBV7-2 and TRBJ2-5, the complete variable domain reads GAGVSQSPSNKVTEKGKDVELRCDPISGHTALYWYRQSLGQGLEFLIYFQGNSAPDKSGLPSDRFSAERTGGSVSTLTIQRTQQEDSAVYLCASSRRGETQYFGPGTRLLVL.

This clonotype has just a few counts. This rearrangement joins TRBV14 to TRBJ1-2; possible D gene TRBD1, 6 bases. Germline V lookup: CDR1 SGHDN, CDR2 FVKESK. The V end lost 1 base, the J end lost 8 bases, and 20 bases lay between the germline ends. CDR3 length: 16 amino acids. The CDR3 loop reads CASSQAGTPILRGYTF. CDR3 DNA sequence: TGTGCCAGCAGCCAAGCCGGGACACCCATACTGCGGGGCTACACCTTC.

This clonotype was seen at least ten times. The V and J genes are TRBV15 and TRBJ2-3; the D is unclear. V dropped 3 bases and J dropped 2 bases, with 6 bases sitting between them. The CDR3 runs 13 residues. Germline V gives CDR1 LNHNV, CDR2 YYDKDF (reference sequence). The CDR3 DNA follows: TGTGCCACCAGCAGCCTCACCACAGATACGCAGTATTTT. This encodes CATSSLTTDTQYF.

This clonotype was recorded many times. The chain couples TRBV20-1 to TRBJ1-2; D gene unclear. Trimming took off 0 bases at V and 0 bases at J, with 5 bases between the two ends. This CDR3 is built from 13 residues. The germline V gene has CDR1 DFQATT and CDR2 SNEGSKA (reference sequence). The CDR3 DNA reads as TGCAGTGCTAGAGATCCTGCTAACTATGGCTACACCTTC. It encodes CSARDPANYGYTF.

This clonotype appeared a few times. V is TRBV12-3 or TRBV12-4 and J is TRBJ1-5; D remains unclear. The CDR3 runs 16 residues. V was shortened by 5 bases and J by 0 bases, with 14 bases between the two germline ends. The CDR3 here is CASSPDGDYSNQPQHF. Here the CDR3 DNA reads TGTGCCAGCAGTCCCGACGGGGATTATAGCAATCAGCCCCAGCATTTT.

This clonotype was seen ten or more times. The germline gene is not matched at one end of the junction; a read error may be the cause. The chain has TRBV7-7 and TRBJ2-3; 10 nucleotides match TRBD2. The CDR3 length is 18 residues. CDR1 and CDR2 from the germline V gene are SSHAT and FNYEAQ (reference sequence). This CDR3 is CASSPGGGLAAYTDTQYF. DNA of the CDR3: TGTGCTAGCAGCCCAGGAGGTGGACTAGCGGCCTACACAGATACGCAGTATTTT. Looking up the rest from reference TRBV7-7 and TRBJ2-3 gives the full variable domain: GAGVSQSPRYKVTKRGQDVTLRCDPISSHATLYWYQQALGQGPEFLTYFNYEAQPDKSGLPSDRFSAERPEGSISTLTIQRTEQRDSAMYRCASSPGGGLAAYTDTQYFGPGTRLTVL.

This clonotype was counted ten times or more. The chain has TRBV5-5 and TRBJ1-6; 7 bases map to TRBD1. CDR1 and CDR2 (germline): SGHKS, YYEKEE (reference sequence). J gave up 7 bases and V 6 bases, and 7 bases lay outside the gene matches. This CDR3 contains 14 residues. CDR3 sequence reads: CASTTDRVNSPLHF. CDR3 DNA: TGTGCCAGCACCACAGACAGGGTAAATTCACCCCTCCACTTT.

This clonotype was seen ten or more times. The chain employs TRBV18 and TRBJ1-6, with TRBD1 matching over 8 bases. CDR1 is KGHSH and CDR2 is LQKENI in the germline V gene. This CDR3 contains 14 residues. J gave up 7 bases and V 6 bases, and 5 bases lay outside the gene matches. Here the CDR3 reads CASSPDRVNSPLHF. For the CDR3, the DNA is TGTGCCAGCTCCCCGGACAGGGTAAATTCACCCCTCCACTTT.

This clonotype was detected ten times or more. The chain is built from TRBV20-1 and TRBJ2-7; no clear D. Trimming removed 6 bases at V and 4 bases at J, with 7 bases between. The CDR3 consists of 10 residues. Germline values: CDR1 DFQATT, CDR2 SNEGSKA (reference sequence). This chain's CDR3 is CSAGRYEQYF. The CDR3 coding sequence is TGCAGTGCAGGGCGTTACGAGCAGTACTTC.

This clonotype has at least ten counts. The CDR3 nucleotides read TGTGCAAGTCGCGCGGGTAACGGGGTTAGAAACTATGGCTACACCTTC. Translating it yields CASRAGNGVRNYGYTF. The chain combines TRBV12-2 with TRBJ1-2. TRBV12-2 is designated a pseudogene. This CDR3 is 16 amino acids long.